Presented here are 24 T cell receptor beta chains from one specimen sequenced in a study of CD8 T cells in ankylosing spondylitis. TCRdb reprocessed the 5' RACE reads with MiXCR, giving one entry per CDR3 protein. The sample lists around 490,000 distinct CDR3 sequences, roughly 5.3% occurring once. Their cognate antigens are unknown. Study-wide findings and caveats: In ankylosing spondylitis blood, a motif of eight highly homologous TCR beta variants appeared characteristic.

Sequences were obtained from blood, either unsorted or a sorted T cell fraction (not recorded which). Every receptor here comes from a male donor with ankylosing spondylitis.

The table lists this clonotype with many counts. The chain combines TRBV7-9 with TRBJ1-2, with D perhaps matching TRBD1 (5 bases). Germline V gene lookup returns CDR1 SEHNR and CDR2 FQNEAQ (reference sequence). Trimming stripped 5 bases from V and 7 bases from J, with 17 bases between. The CDR3 has 14 amino acids. This chain's CDR3 is CASSGTESLSGYTF. The DNA for the CDR3 is TGTGCCAGCAGCGGGACGGAGAGCTTAAGTGGCTACACCTTC.

This clonotype was seen a few times. V gene TRBV12-3 or TRBV12-4 combines with J gene TRBJ2-7; no reliable D call. V lost 4 bases and J lost 3, with 13 bases in between. The CDR3 is 14 amino acids. DNA of the CDR3: TGTGCCAGCAGTTCCTCCGGTCGGTACTACGAGCAGTACTTC. Translated, it gives CASSSSGRYYEQYF.

There are a few counts of this clonotype. The V and J genes are TRBV20-1 and TRBJ2-1; 8 nucleotides match TRBD2. Germline V gene lookup returns CDR1 DFQATT and CDR2 SNEGSKA (reference sequence). V lost 1 base and J lost 0; bases outside the gene matches: 5. The CDR3 has 16 residues. The CDR3 loop reads CSARGVAGTSYNEQFF. The CDR3 nucleotides are TGCAGTGCTAGAGGAGTAGCGGGGACCTCCTACAATGAGCAGTTCTTC.

The chain has TRBV6-1 and TRBJ1-2; 7 bases line up with TRBD1. The CDR3 has 13 amino acids. Looked up from germline, CDR1 is MNHNS and CDR2 is SASEGT. The V segment lost 6 bases and the J segment 7 bases; nucleotides outside the gene matches: 8. CDR3 region: CASRGTADGGYTF. As DNA, the CDR3 is TGTGCCAGCAGGGGGACAGCGGACGGTGGCTACACCTTC.

This sequence joins TRBV1 and TRBJ1-2; no DNA check was done on the table's D call, TRBD1. TRBV1 is a pseudogene. This CDR3 contains 16 residues. In nucleotides, the CDR3 is TGCACCAGCAGACGGAAAAGGCTGGGAAGGGACTATGGCTACACCTTC. Translated, it gives CTSRRKRLGRDYGYTF.

V usage is TRBV7-6 and J usage is TRBJ2-1, with 8 bases that match TRBD2. V shed 1 base and J 5 bases; nucleotides not matched to a gene: 4. CDR3 length equals 15 residues. The germline V gene encodes CDR1 SGHVS and CDR2 FNYEAQ. CDR3 residues: CASSLGAGANNEQFF. CDR3 bases: TGTGCCAGCAGCTTAGGAGCGGGGGCTAACAATGAGCAGTTCTTC.

The sample holds a few counts of this clonotype. This chain connects TRBV20-1 to TRBJ2-1; tentative D call: TRBD2 (6 bases). The CDR3 spans 14 residues. V lost 2 bases to trimming and J lost 0 bases, with 8 bases between them. Germline CDR1 and CDR2: DFQATT and SNEGSKA (reference sequence). The CDR3 DNA is TGCAGTGCTAGAAACGGGGGCTCCTACAATGAGCAGTTCTTC. Its protein is CSARNGGSYNEQFF.

This clonotype has a count of ten or more. The chain employs TRBV11-2 and TRBJ2-1; D is perhaps TRBD1 (6 bases). This CDR3 is built from 11 residues. The germline V gene encodes CDR1 SGHAT and CDR2 FQNNGV. The V end was cut by 8 bases, the J end by 12 bases, with 14 bases between. The CDR3 is CASGDRLRQFF. The CDR3 DNA follows: TGTGCCAGCGGCGACAGGCTCAGGCAGTTCTTC.

This clonotype was recorded at least ten times. The chain recombines TRBV5-1 with TRBJ2-7; 7 bases align to TRBD2. Unmatched junction bases numbered 6, after V lost 3 bases and J lost 3 bases. The CDR3 runs 14 residues. CDR1 SGHRS and CDR2 YFSETQ come from the germline V gene. CDR3 DNA sequence: TGCGCCAGCAGCTGGGCTAGCGGCAACTACGAGCAGTACTTC. It specifies CASSWASGNYEQYF.

The chain recombines TRBV7-2 with TRBJ1-1, with D tentatively TRBD1 (5 bases). Trimming shortened V by 5 bases and J by 4 bases, and 20 bases separated the two germline ends. The CDR3 is 16 amino acids. The V gene's germline CDR1 is SGHTA and CDR2 FQGNSA. CDR3 region: CASSPRGEVFSTEAFF. For the CDR3, the DNA is TGTGCCAGCAGCCCGAGGGGAGAGGTCTTCTCCACTGAAGCTTTCTTT.

This clonotype was seen repeatedly, ten times or more. This rearrangement joins TRBV7-2 to TRBJ2-1, with 10 bases that match TRBD2. Germline CDR1 reads SGHTA; CDR2 reads FQGNSA. The V segment lost 8 bases and the J segment 5 bases; nucleotides outside the gene matches: 9. The CDR3 totals 15 residues. CDR3 residues: CASGTTSGWDNEQFF. The CDR3 DNA reads TGTGCCAGCGGTACGACTAGCGGGTGGGACAATGAGCAGTTCTTC.

V gene TRBV3-1 combines with J gene TRBJ2-1; 12 bases match TRBD2. V lost 4 bases and J lost 2; bases outside the gene matches: 3. CDR3 length equals 16 residues. The germline gives CDR1 LGHDT, CDR2 YNNKEL (reference sequence). DNA of the CDR3: TGTGCCAGCAGCCCCTGGACTAGCGGGGCCTACAATGAGCAGTTCTTC. Translation: CASSPWTSGAYNEQFF.

This clonotype was observed at least ten times. The chain combines TRBV5-1 with TRBJ2-5, with D perhaps TRBD1 (6 bases). CDR1 SGHRS and CDR2 YFSETQ come from the germline V gene. The CDR3 length is 14 residues. V was clipped by 0 bases and J by 4 bases, with 10 bases between them. CDR3 coding DNA: TGCGCCAGCAGCTTGGCCGGACAGTTAGAGACCCAGTACTTC. Its translation is CASSLAGQLETQYF.

This clonotype was seen ten or more times. The chain links TRBV10-3 to TRBJ1-5; possible D gene TRBD1, 5 bases. CDR3 length: 18 amino acids. Germline V gives CDR1 ENHRY, CDR2 SYGVKD. V was pared by 3 bases and J by 2 bases, with 20 bases between. For the CDR3, the DNA is TGTGCCATCAGTGAAAGCGGGCGGGACGGGCGCGGCAATCAGCCCCAGCATTTT. It yields the protein CAISESGRDGRGNQPQHF.

This clonotype appeared many times. V is TRBV4-1 and J is TRBJ2-6; D is ambiguous. V was cut by 2 bases and J by 0 bases, with 8 bases left in between. Germline V CDR1 and CDR2: MGHRA, YSYEKL. CDR3 length: 16 amino acids. This chain's CDR3 is CASSQITYSGANVLTF. The CDR3, as DNA: TGCGCCAGCAGCCAAATTACATACTCTGGGGCCAACGTCCTGACTTTC.

This clonotype has a count of ten or more. The chain carries TRBV29-1 and TRBJ1-4, with D possibly TRBD1 on 5 matching bases. Trimming took off 8 bases at V and 2 bases at J, with 15 bases between the two ends. Germline loops: CDR1 SQVTM, CDR2 ANQGSEA. The CDR3 consists of 14 residues. The CDR3 protein is CSSGGVGTNEKLFF. In nucleotides, the CDR3 is TGCAGCTCGGGAGGGGTAGGGACTAATGAAAAACTGTTTTTT.

This clonotype has only a few counts. V gene TRBV19 combines with J gene TRBJ1-1, with a weak D call TRBD1 (5 bases). V lost 6 bases and J 0 bases, leaving 17 bases between the germline ends. There are 16 residues in the CDR3. Per germline, CDR1 LNHDA and CDR2 SQIVND (reference sequence). Here the CDR3 reads CASRPSGLRMNTEAFF. In DNA form, the CDR3 reads TGTGCCAGTAGACCATCAGGGTTACGGATGAACACTGAAGCTTTCTTT. Filled out from reference TRBV19 and TRBJ1-1, the complete variable domain reads DGGITQSPKYLFRKEGQNVTLSCEQNLNHDAMYWYRQDPGQGLRLIYYSQIVNDFQKGDIAEGYSVSREKKESFPLTVTSAQKNPTAFYLCASRPSGLRMNTEAFFGQGTRLTVV.

This clonotype was counted ten times or more. This chain uses TRBV28 with TRBJ2-1; D is undetermined. Germline CDR1 MDHEN, CDR2 SYDVKM. The CDR3 is 13 residues long. V dropped 6 bases and J dropped 5 bases, with 11 bases sitting between them. As DNA, the CDR3 is TGTGCCAGCAGCGACCTTACTGACAATGAGCAGTTCTTC. It yields the protein CASSDLTDNEQFF.

This clonotype was detected many times. CDR3 DNA: TGTGCCAGCAGCTTAATCTCCACAGGGGGCTACGAGCAGTACTTC. Amino acid sequence: CASSLISTGGYEQYF. The chain recombines TRBV7-2 with TRBJ2-7; 8 bases map to TRBD1. CDR3 length equals 15 residues. The trim removed 2 bases at V and 3 bases at J, leaving 6 bases unmatched. Germline CDR1 reads SGHTA; CDR2 reads FQGNSA.

This clonotype was seen more than once but under ten times. The chain couples TRBV7-6 to TRBJ1-2; D not certain. The CDR3 extends over 16 amino acids. The V end was cut by 1 base, the J end by 8 bases, with 20 bases between. CDR1 is SGHVS, CDR2 FNYEAQ, per germline. Written as DNA, the CDR3 is TGTGCCAGCAGCTTAGGGCCTCCACCGGACTATTACGGCTACACCTTC. It translates to CASSLGPPPDYYGYTF.

The V gene is TRBV7-2, the J gene TRBJ2-2; D perhaps matches TRBD1 (6 bases). CDR1 and CDR2 (germline): SGHTA, FQGNSA. The CDR3 extends over 15 amino acids. V lost 0 bases and J lost 5, with 10 bases in between. CDR3 bases: TGTGCCAGCAGCTTAGCGACAGGCCGGACCGGGGAGCTGTTTTTT. Its protein is CASSLATGRTGELFF.

This clonotype has ten or more counts. The chain links TRBV18 to TRBJ2-1, with 11 bases identical to TRBD2. In germline, CDR1 is KGHSH, CDR2 LQKENI. Germline trimming cut 3 bases from V and 5 bases from J; bases unmatched to any gene: 6. The CDR3 has 16 residues. The CDR3: CASSPGSGLADNEQFF. Written as DNA, the CDR3 is TGTGCCAGCTCACCGGGTTCGGGACTAGCGGACAATGAGCAGTTCTTC.

This clonotype was counted at least ten times. The CDR3 sequence: CASSLGLAGTTDTQYF. The CDR3 bases are TGTGCCAGCAGTTTAGGGCTAGCGGGGACCACAGATACGCAGTATTTT. The rearrangement uses TRBV12-3 or TRBV12-4 and TRBJ2-3, with 9 bases lining up with TRBD2. CDR3 length: 16 amino acids. J gave up 2 bases and V 1 base, and 4 bases lay outside the gene matches.

This clonotype was recorded at least ten times. The chain employs TRBV24-1 and TRBJ2-1; D is uncertain. CDR1 and CDR2 (germline): KGHDR, SFDVKD. V shed 5 bases and J shed 5 bases, with 3 bases lying between them. The CDR3 is made up of 11 amino acids. CDR3 DNA: TGTGCCACCAGTGCCAACAATGAGCAGTTCTTC. Its protein product is CATSANNEQFF.